The present T cell receptor beta chain was sequenced within a study of blood T cell repertoires in COVID-19 (dated by TCRdb to the early 2020s). Background for the entire study: Collaborator samples came from the United States, Italy and Spain and covered acute and convalescent phases of COVID-19. The repertoires were released in a freely available public database intended as a resource for research on the immune response to SARS-CoV-2. Subjects who had been exposed to COVID-19, were actively infected with it, or had recovered from it provided the deeply sampled blood TCRbeta repertoires that made up the dataset. Samples were obtained from the ongoing ImmuneRACE study (first 160 participants) and from approximately 1,200 subjects provided by 6 global collaborators. The sample metadata nearly always contained a de-identified subject ID, COVID-19 status, age in years and sex. HLA class I and class II types, where available, came from metadata supplied by the sample provider rather than from assay-based typing. The material from the prospective study consisted of cDNA or gDNA derived from T cells, B-cell-depleted T cells, or PBMCs.

General conclusions and limits of the study: The quantity of clinical and demographic metadata differed by source and by participant and was supplied without curation.

The immunoSEQ Assay, a bias-controlled multiplex PCR, was used to amplify TCRbeta CDR3 regions from genomic DNA. Concerning the study's data processing: The number of nucleated cells in each sample was estimated from the amplification of reference gene primers within the assay. To quantify the absolute abundance of each unique TCRbeta CDR3 rearrangement, sequence reads were collapsed and filtered. For each sample, productive Simpson clonality was calculated as the square root of Simpson's diversity index over productive rearrangements. Held by TCRdb, this immuneACCESS table contains in-frame sequences only and omits some clones. Under half of the omission traces to an unresolved V gene where checked; the cause of the rest is unknown. The D gene and trimming were derived from the DNA, and the V and J assignments and clone size from that table. This sample holds 100,000 or so clones; more than 75% were observed only once. The ten largest account for approximately 2.9% of the sample.

For this clone: The target of this receptor is not known. The record has no base qualities; no much larger clone is one base away.

Whole blood was collected in K2EDTA tubes by collaborating institutions according to the institutions' own protocols. For TCRbeta analysis, collaborator samples were shipped as frozen whole blood, as isolated PBMCs, or as DNA extracted from either sample type. CDR1 and CDR2, looked up from the germline V gene, are SGHDN and FVKESK. From cysteine to phenylalanine, the CDR3 is 15 amino acids long. Just CDR3 DNA is preserved here, 45 bases in frame from base 1. V is pared back by 5 bases and J by 1 base, with 11 bases lying between the germline termini. This clonotype was obtained from a man in his fifties with active or convalescent COVID-19. The sample consisted of peripheral blood. The chain was built from TRBV14 and TRBJ2-2; TRBD2 might be the D gene, on 5 matching bases. The DNA is TGTGCCAGCAGCTGGGAGTCGGGGAACACCGGGGAGCTGTTTTTT. It is translated as CASSWESGNTGELFF.